A single sample gave rise to the 20 T cell receptor beta chains below, sequenced in a study of beta chain features in type 1 diabetes. Study-wide points: Researchers report that Type 1 diabetes patients had moderately but significantly shorter TCRB CDR3s across all four CD4+ subsets.

The sequenced template was cDNA made from the entire isolated RNA. Assay used: immunoSEQ multiplex PCR; TCRdb lists only in-frame clones, some missing. Here the sample spans roughly 290,000 clones, over 14% being singletons. These receptors have no identified antigens. Sequencing was done on a sample of naive CD4+ T cells from blood. All receptors derive from a man between 18 and 29 years old with type 1 diabetes.

The chain has TRBV19 and TRBJ1-1; no clear D gene. Trimming took 3 bases from V and 0 from J, leaving 14 bases between them. The CDR3 is 16 residues long. From germline, CDR1 is LNHDA and CDR2 SQIVND (reference sequence). Written as DNA, the CDR3 is TGTGCCAGTAGTATGAGGGCCGGAGATTTGAACACTGAAGCTTTCTTT. Its translation is CASSMRAGDLNTEAFF.

This chain links TRBV1 with TRBJ2-7; the tabulated D call, TRBD2, remains unverified against the DNA. TRBV1 is shown as a pseudogene. CDR3 length: 17 residues. The CDR3 DNA follows: TGCACCAGCAGCCACCCGGGACTAGCGGGAGGGTTGTACGAGCAGTACTTC. Translated: CTSSHPGLAGGLYEQYF.

The chain employs TRBV28 and TRBJ1-2; D unresolved. Trimming removed 3 bases at V and 8 bases at J, with 10 bases between. The CDR3 length is 12 residues. Germline CDR1 MDHEN, CDR2 SYDVKM. In DNA, the CDR3 is TGTGCCAGCAGTTTGGGAGGGAAGGGCTACACCTTC. It is translated as CASSLGGKGYTF.

V is TRBV30 and J is TRBJ2-2; possible D gene TRBD2, 6 bases. Germline CDR1 and CDR2: GTSNPN and SVGIG (reference sequence). V was clipped by 3 bases and J by 3 bases, with 11 bases between them. This CDR3 contains 14 residues. CDR3 sequence (DNA): TGTGCCTGGAGCGGCGGGATCGACACCGGGGAGCTGTTTTTT. Residues: CAWSGGIDTGELFF.

The CDR3 sequence: CASSYYGTSTDTQYF. CDR3 in DNA: TGTGCCAGCAGCTATTACGGGACAAGCACAGATACGCAGTATTTT. The chain uses TRBV7-9 and TRBJ2-3, with D possibly being TRBD1 (6 bases). The germline V gene encodes CDR1 SEHNR and CDR2 FQNEAQ (reference sequence). CDR3 length: 15 residues. V was trimmed by 4 bases and J by 0 bases, leaving 11 bases between them.

The sample holds a few counts of this clone. This chain connects TRBV19 to TRBJ1-1, with D tentatively TRBD1 (6 bases). Germline loops: CDR1 LNHDA, CDR2 SQIVND (reference sequence). The V and J ends lost 5 bases and 4 bases respectively, with 17 bases between them. The CDR3 contains 15 residues. The CDR3, as DNA: TGTGCCAGTAGTGATCAACAGGGAGTGAGCACTGAAGCTTTCTTT. It is translated as CASSDQQGVSTEAFF.

The V and J genes are TRBV30 and TRBJ1-5, with TRBD1 as a possible D gene (5 bases). This CDR3 comprises 13 residues. CDR1 is GTSNPN and CDR2 is SVGIG in the germline V gene (reference sequence). Trimming shortened V by 2 bases and J by 4 bases, and 9 bases separated the two germline ends. CDR3 DNA: TGTGCCTGGAGTATTAGGGGAAATCAGCCCCAGCATTTT. Its protein is CAWSIRGNQPQHF.

The table lists this clone with a few counts. The chain recombines TRBV5-1 with TRBJ2-5; TRBD1 matches 9 bases. The ends lost 4 bases at V and 3 bases at J; junction bases unmatched: 4. Germline V gene lookup returns CDR1 SGHRS and CDR2 YFSETQ. The CDR3 runs 14 residues. Here the CDR3 DNA reads TGCGCCAGCAGCGCGGGGACAGGGAAAGAGACCCAGTACTTC. Translated: CASSAGTGKETQYF.

V gene TRBV19 combines with J gene TRBJ2-7; 7 bases map to TRBD1. CDR1 and CDR2 (germline): LNHDA, SQIVND (reference sequence). CDR3 length: 15 amino acids. Losses at the gene ends were 3 bases for V and 0 bases for J; bases not matched to a gene: 5. The CDR3 DNA is TGTGCCAGTAGTATGGCCACAGGGGACTCCTACGAGCAGTACTTC. Encoded protein: CASSMATGDSYEQYF.

This clone turned up a few times. The chain carries TRBV10-3 and TRBJ2-2; TRBD1 might be the D (5 bases). CDR1 and CDR2 (germline): ENHRY, SYGVKD. This CDR3 contains 15 residues. V gave up 6 bases and J gave up 4 bases, with 15 bases separating them. CDR3 nucleotide sequence: TGTGCCATCAGGGGTTCCAGGGTCGGCACCGGGGAGCTGTTTTTT. Protein sequence: CAIRGSRVGTGELFF.

The rearrangement joins TRBV4-1 to TRBJ2-1, with 10 bases aligning to TRBD2. The CDR3 sequence is 16 residues long. V trimming: 3 bases; J trimming: 8 bases; junction bases outside the gene matches: 10. The germline V gene has CDR1 MGHRA and CDR2 YSYEKL. CDR3 loop: CASSHMPASGGYEQFF. In DNA form, the CDR3 reads TGCGCCAGCAGCCATATGCCGGCTAGCGGGGGCTATGAGCAGTTCTTC.

The chain has TRBV25-1 and TRBJ1-1; possible D gene TRBD1, 6 bases. Trimming shortened V by 7 bases and J by 3 bases, and 9 bases separated the two germline ends. The CDR3 runs to 12 residues. The germline V gene has CDR1 MGHDK and CDR2 SYGVNS. The CDR3 region has the DNA TGTGCCAGCACTGGACAGTACACTGAAGCTTTCTTT. As protein: CASTGQYTEAFF. The complete variable domain, with remaining parts taken from reference TRBV25-1 and TRBJ1-1, reads EADIYQTPRYLVIGTGKKITLECSQTMGHDKMYWYQQDPGMELHLIHYSYGVNSTEKGDLSSESTVSRIRTEHFPLTLESARPSHTSQYLCASTGQYTEAFFGQGTRLTVV.

The CDR3 region is CAWSRNEQFF. CDR3 DNA sequence: TGTGCCTGGAGTCGCAATGAGCAGTTCTTC. The J gene is TRBJ2-1, the V gene TRBV30, with no clear D. The germline V gene encodes CDR1 GTSNPN and CDR2 SVGIG (reference sequence). The V end lost 2 bases, the J end lost 6 bases, and 2 bases lay between the germline ends. The CDR3 loop spans 10 amino acids. The entire variable domain, with the rest obtained from reference TRBV30 and TRBJ2-1, is as follows: SQTIHQWPATLVQPVGSPLSLECTVEGTSNPNLYWYRQAAGRGLQLLFYSVGIGQISSEVPQNLSASRPQDRQFILSSKKLLLSDSGFYLCAWSRNEQFFGPGTRLTVL.

There are a few counts of this clone. The V gene is TRBV1, the J gene TRBJ2-1; TRBD1, the table's D call, lacks a check against the DNA. TRBV1 is deemed a pseudogene. The CDR3 extends over 15 amino acids. The chain's CDR3 is CTSSQEQGHLNEQFF. DNA of the CDR3: TGCACCAGCAGCCAAGAGCAGGGCCATCTCAATGAGCAGTTCTTC.

Only a few counts were recorded for this clone. The chain has TRBV7-2 and TRBJ1-2; perhaps TRBD1 as D (6 bases). There are 14 residues in the CDR3. V gave up 1 base and J gave up 4 bases, with 10 bases separating them. Germline V gene sequence: CDR1 SGHTA, CDR2 FQGNSA. The CDR3 region has the DNA TGTGCCAGCAGCTTAGGCAGGGGAGCCTATGGCTACACCTTC. The encoded protein is CASSLGRGAYGYTF. The full variable domain, rest sourced from reference TRBV7-2 and TRBJ1-2, is GAGVSQSPSNKVTEKGKDVELRCDPISGHTALYWYRQSLGQGLEFLIYFQGNSAPDKSGLPSDRFSAERTGGSVSTLTIQRTQQEDSAVYLCASSLGRGAYGYTFGSGTRLTVV.

This rearrangement joins TRBV29-1 to TRBJ2-7; maybe TRBD1 (7 bases). V was clipped by 8 bases and J by 7 bases, with 15 bases between them. The CDR3 is 11 residues long. Germline V gene lookup returns CDR1 SQVTM and CDR2 ANQGSEA. The CDR3 loop is CSSRGVGEQYF. The DNA of the CDR3 is TGCAGCTCCAGGGGGGTCGGGGAGCAGTACTTC.

V usage is TRBV4-2 and J usage is TRBJ2-7; 11 bases are a match to TRBD1. The germline CDR1 and CDR2 sequences are LGHNA and YNFKEQ. The V and J ends lost 2 bases and 6 bases, in that order; junction bases with no gene match: 6. The CDR3 is made up of 15 amino acids. The CDR3, as DNA: TGTGCCAGCAGCCAAAGTGGGACAGGGGGGCTCGAGCAGTACTTC. Amino acid sequence: CASSQSGTGGLEQYF.

The table lists this clone with a few counts. This chain uses TRBV6-6 with TRBJ2-5; 10 bases map to TRBD2. Germline assignment: CDR1 MNHNY and CDR2 SVGAGI (reference sequence). The CDR3 has 15 residues. V dropped 4 bases and J dropped 4; count of bases not matched to a gene: 6. The CDR3 here is CASSLPLAGTETQYF. In nucleotides, the CDR3 is TGTGCCAGCAGTTTACCACTAGCGGGGACAGAGACCCAGTACTTC.

V gene TRBV5-1 combines with J gene TRBJ2-7, with 7 nucleotides matching TRBD2. Germline-derived CDR1 and CDR2 are SGHRS and YFSETQ. The CDR3 runs to 13 residues. J lost 2 bases, V lost 4 bases, and 3 bases had no gene match. This CDR3 reads CASSREDPYEQYF. The CDR3, as DNA: TGCGCCAGCAGCCGGGAGGACCCCTACGAGCAGTACTTC.

The rearrangement links TRBV16 to TRBJ1-1, with D perhaps TRBD1 (5 bases). The ends were cut back, 1 base at V and 0 bases at J, with 15 bases in the middle. Germline V gene lookup returns CDR1 KGHSY and CDR2 FQNENV. The CDR3 loop spans 17 amino acids. CDR3 in amino acids: CASSQYPAWGLNTEAFF. The CDR3, as DNA: TGTGCCAGCAGCCAATACCCTGCGTGGGGCTTGAACACTGAAGCTTTCTTT.